This TCR beta chain was sequenced in a study of blood T cell repertoires in COVID-19. Study at large: The United States, Italy and Spain were the sources of the acute and convalescent COVID-19 samples. T cells, B-cell-depleted T cells, or PBMCs provided the cDNA or gDNA that served as material.

The method was immunoSEQ multiplex PCR; TCRdb's version includes in-frame clones alone and lacks a portion of them. Of a few hundred thousand clones listed, around 86% were seen once; the top ten hold roughly 0.92%. The CDR3 is made up of 11 amino acids. The germline V gene has CDR1 DFQATT and CDR2 SNEGSKA (reference sequence). The germline V and J ends were trimmed by 5 bases and 6 bases, with 10 bases remaining between them. This chain joins TRBV20-1 and TRBJ1-1, with D perhaps TRBD1 (6 bases). The sample taken for sequencing was peripheral blood. The receptor comes from a woman aged 40 to 50 who had recovered from COVID-19. CDR3: CSAPGQSEAFF. Here the CDR3 DNA reads TGCAGTGCTCCTGGACAGTCTGAAGCTTTCTTT.